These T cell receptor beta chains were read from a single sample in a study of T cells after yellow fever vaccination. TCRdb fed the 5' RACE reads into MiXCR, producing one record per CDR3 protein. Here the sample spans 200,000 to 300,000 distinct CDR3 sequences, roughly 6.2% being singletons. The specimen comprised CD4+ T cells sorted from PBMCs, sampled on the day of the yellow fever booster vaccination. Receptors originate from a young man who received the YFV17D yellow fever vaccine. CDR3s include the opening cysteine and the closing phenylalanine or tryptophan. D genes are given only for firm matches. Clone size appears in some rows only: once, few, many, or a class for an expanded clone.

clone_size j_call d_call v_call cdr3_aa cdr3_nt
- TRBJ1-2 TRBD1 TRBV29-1 CSDRQGNGGYTF TGCAGCGACCGACAGGGAAACGGTGGCTACACCTTC
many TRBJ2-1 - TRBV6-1 CASTRENSGKSYNEQFF TGTGCCAGCACCCGAGAGAATAGCGGCAAATCCTACAATGAGCAGTTCTTC
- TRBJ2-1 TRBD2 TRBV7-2 CASTPRSSGINEQFF TGTGCCAGCACCCCCCGTTCTAGCGGGATTAATGAGCAGTTCTTC
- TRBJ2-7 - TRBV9 CASSFTGEYEQYF TGTGCCAGCAGCTTCACGGGGGAGTACGAGCAGTACTTC
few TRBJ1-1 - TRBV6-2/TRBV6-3 CASARPSVGTEAFF TGTGCCAGCGCAAGGCCCTCAGTGGGCACTGAAGCTTTCTTT
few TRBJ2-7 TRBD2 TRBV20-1 CSASSPGLVYEQYF TGCAGTGCTAGCTCTCCGGGACTAGTCTACGAGCAGTACTTC
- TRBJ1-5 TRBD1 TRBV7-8 CASSLAGTGPRQPQHF TGTGCCAGCAGCTTAGCCGGGACAGGGCCGAGGCAGCCCCAGCATTTT
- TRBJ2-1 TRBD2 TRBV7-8 CASSPLGLAGSYNEQFF TGTGCCAGCAGCCCCCTAGGACTAGCGGGATCCTACAATGAGCAGTTCTTC
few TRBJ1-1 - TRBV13 CASSRGGDTEAFF TGTGCCAGCAGCCGGGGAGGGGACACTGAAGCTTTCTTT
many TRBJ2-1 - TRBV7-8 CASSSRLVTYNEQFF TGTGCCAGCAGCTCCCGACTAGTCACCTACAATGAGCAGTTCTTC